This entry is about one T cell receptor beta chain. Participant ages covered roughly 18 to 89 years across approximately 25 US areas. Each recovered donor of Cohort 3 presented with two negative PCRs, clearance, or symptom resolution. The source of the sample is a study of blood T cell repertoires in COVID-19. Study details: The United States, Italy and Spain provided the acute and convalescent COVID-19 samples. T cells, B-cell-depleted T cells, or PBMCs provided the cDNA or gDNA that served as material.

Between the trimmed V and J ends, which lost 4 bases and 6 bases, there was a span of 12 bases. CDR1 is SEHNR and CDR2 is FQNEAQ in the germline V gene (reference sequence). The CDR3 is made up of 14 amino acids. The assay was immunoSEQ multiplex PCR, and TCRdb's table has in-frame clones only and misses some. The repertoire consists of 150,000 or so clones, with 82% occurring once and the leading ten covering around a sixth. This sequence joins TRBV7-9 and TRBJ1-4, with a possible D match to TRBD1 (6 bases). Sequenced sample: PBMCs or T cells enriched from blood (not recorded which). This receptor was obtained from a man aged 55 to 70 who had recovered from COVID-19. The CDR3 region is CASSSPAGDEKLFF. CDR3 DNA: TGTGCCAGCAGCTCCCCGGCAGGGGATGAAAAACTGTTTTTT. Full variable domain (missing parts from reference TRBV7-9 and TRBJ1-4): DTGVSQNPRHKITKRGQNVTFRCDPISEHNRLYWYRQTLGQGPEFLTYFQNEAQLEKSRLLSDRFSAERPKGSFSTLEIQRTEQGDSAMYLCASSSPAGDEKLFFGSGTQLSVL.